The 19 T cell receptor beta chains below all came from one sample that was sequenced in a study of blood T cells in healthy people across ages. With a J-beta primer mix and a sample-barcoded 5' primer, a second PCR ran roughly 7 to 11 cycles. From the 5' RACE reads, TCRdb called clonotypes with MiXCR, one entry per CDR3 protein. The sample holds about 2 million distinct CDR3 sequences, roughly 52% seen once. Sequencing was done on a sample of blood. The receptors derive from a woman between 40 and 55 years old in good health.

The chain's CDR3 is CASTPSLAGEQFF. The CDR3 DNA reads TGTGCCAGCACCCCCAGTCTAGCGGGGGAGCAGTTCTTC. V is TRBV9 and J is TRBJ2-1; TRBD2 matches 9 bases. Germline lookup yields CDR1 SGDLS and CDR2 YYNGEE. The CDR3 loop spans 13 amino acids. V shed 6 bases, J shed 10 bases, and the junction held 8 bases outside the gene matches.

The gene calls are TRBV20-1 and TRBJ2-7, with D maybe TRBD1 (6 bases). The DNA end favors TRBJ2-5, so the J call may be wrong. Looked up from germline, CDR1 is DFQATT and CDR2 is SNEGSKA (reference sequence). This CDR3 has 14 amino acids. This CDR3 reads CSATTQLQGETQYF. For the CDR3, the DNA is TGCAGTGCCACTACACAACTTCAGGGGGAGACCCAGTACTTC.

The chain has TRBV6-5 and TRBJ2-1; 9 positions agree with TRBD2. The germline V gene encodes CDR1 MNHEY and CDR2 SVGAGI. The V and J ends lost 0 bases and 7 bases, in that order; junction bases with no gene match: 7. The CDR3 sequence is 16 residues long. The CDR3 protein is CASSYSRGGGANEQFF. The CDR3 DNA follows: TGTGCCAGCAGTTACTCGAGAGGCGGGGGGGCGAATGAGCAGTTCTTC.

This clonotype was observed a handful of times. The genes are TRBV24-1 and TRBJ1-5; tentative D call: TRBD1 (5 bases). CDR1 and CDR2 (germline): KGHDR, SFDVKD. CDR3 length equals 14 residues. V was clipped by 4 bases and J by 6 bases, with 12 bases between them. The CDR3 reads CATSDPQGAQPQHF. CDR3 DNA sequence: TGTGCCACCAGTGACCCCCAGGGTGCTCAGCCCCAGCATTTT.

The J gene is TRBJ2-7, the V gene TRBV20-1; D gene ambiguous. Trimming took off 7 bases at V and 0 bases at J, with 16 bases between the two ends. There are 14 residues in the CDR3. Germline V gives CDR1 DFQATT, CDR2 SNEGSKA (reference sequence). In nucleotides, the CDR3 is TGCAGTGAGGTGCGACGGCCCAGCTCCTACGAGCAGTACTTC. Amino acids: CSEVRRPSSYEQYF.

This clonotype was counted only a few times. The rearrangement links TRBV9 to TRBJ2-5; possible D gene TRBD2, 5 bases. Germline V gene lookup returns CDR1 SGDLS and CDR2 YYNGEE. The length of the CDR3 is 13 residues. The V end was cut by 5 bases, the J end by 4 bases, with 12 bases between. The CDR3 loop reads CASSFASTETQYF. The CDR3 DNA sequence: TGTGCCAGCAGTTTTGCTAGCACAGAGACCCAGTACTTC.

This clonotype occurred a few times. The V gene is TRBV6-4, the J gene TRBJ2-7; weak D call: TRBD1 (5 bases). Trimming cost V 8 bases and J 0 bases, with 14 bases left between them. Germline V gene data show CDR1 as MRHNA and CDR2 as SNTAGT. The CDR3 runs to 14 residues. The CDR3 sequence is CASGAHLHSYEQYF. The CDR3 nucleotides read TGTGCCAGCGGGGCGCACCTTCACTCCTACGAGCAGTACTTC.

This chain uses TRBV20-1 with TRBJ2-3; D call uncertain. The germline gives CDR1 DFQATT, CDR2 SNEGSKA (reference sequence). With 0 bases removed from V and 3 bases from J, the gap between germline ends came to 13 bases. CDR3 length: 15 amino acids. The CDR3 spells CSARDSSSITDTQYF. The DNA of the CDR3 is TGCAGTGCTAGAGATAGCTCGTCGATAACAGATACGCAGTATTTT.

This clonotype was seen a few times. The chain couples TRBV5-5 to TRBJ1-2, with 9 bases lining up with TRBD1. The V segment lost 5 bases and the J segment 6 bases; nucleotides outside the gene matches: 8. From germline, CDR1 is SGHKS and CDR2 YYEKEE (reference sequence). This CDR3 spans 14 amino acids. CDR3 in DNA: TGTGCCAGCAGGCCTACAGGGGGCTGGGATGGCTACACCTTC. Protein: CASRPTGGWDGYTF.

This sequence joins TRBV28 and TRBJ1-2; 7 nucleotides match TRBD1. V lost 6 bases, J lost 4 bases, and 8 bases stayed unmatched. There are 14 residues in the CDR3. Germline lookup yields CDR1 MDHEN and CDR2 SYDVKM. The CDR3 reads CASRIPGTVYGYTF. CDR3 nucleotide sequence: TGTGCCAGCAGGATACCCGGGACAGTCTATGGCTACACCTTC.

The CDR3 is CASSVETASSYNSPLHF. The DNA of the CDR3 is TGTGCCAGCAGCGTAGAGACAGCGAGCTCCTATAATTCACCCCTCCACTTT. The chain links TRBV9 to TRBJ1-6, with D possibly matching TRBD1 (5 bases). V gave up 0 bases and J gave up 0 bases, with 10 bases separating them. Germline CDR1 SGDLS, CDR2 YYNGEE. The CDR3 length is 17 residues.

This clonotype was picked up a small number of times. The rearrangement uses TRBV7-9 and TRBJ2-5; D perhaps matches TRBD2 (6 bases). CDR1 SEHNR and CDR2 FQNEAQ come from the germline V gene (reference sequence). The CDR3 is 17 residues long. Deletions cut 3 bases from V and 5 bases from J, with 22 bases between. The CDR3 loop reads CASSLLVADHAWETQYF. The CDR3 DNA reads as TGTGCCAGCAGCTTGCTGGTAGCGGATCATGCCTGGGAGACCCAGTACTTC. The entire variable domain, with the rest obtained from reference TRBV7-9 and TRBJ2-5, is as follows: DTGVSQNPRHKITKRGQNVTFRCDPISEHNRLYWYRQTLGQGPEFLTYFQNEAQLEKSRLLSDRFSAERPKGSFSTLEIQRTEQGDSAMYLCASSLLVADHAWETQYFGPGTRLLVL.

The rearrangement links TRBV28 to TRBJ2-1; tentative D call: TRBD2 (5 bases). V lost 3 bases, J lost 5 bases, and 17 bases lay in between. The CDR3 extends over 16 amino acids. Germline V gene sequence: CDR1 MDHEN, CDR2 SYDVKM. The CDR3 nucleotides are TGTGCCAGCAGTTTGACGCCCCCAAGAGGGCACAATGAGCAGTTCTTC. Residues: CASSLTPPRGHNEQFF.

This clonotype came up a few times. DNA of the CDR3: TGTGCCAGCAGTTTACAGTATGGACCCTACGAGCAGTACTTC. Translated: CASSLQYGPYEQYF. This chain uses TRBV27 with TRBJ2-7; no reliable D call. Germline V lookup: CDR1 MNHEY, CDR2 SMNVEV (reference sequence). The CDR3 length is 14 residues. Between the trimmed V and J ends, which lost 2 bases and 2 bases, there was a span of 10 bases.

This rearrangement joins TRBV28 to TRBJ2-7; 11 positions match TRBD2. The assigned J gene may be wrong: the sequence end matches TRBJ2-5 better. The CDR3 runs 13 residues. Germline CDR1 is MDHEN and CDR2 is SYDVKM. The CDR3 here is CASRKTSGGTQYF. Written as DNA, the CDR3 is TGTGCCAGCAGGAAAACTAGCGGGGGGACCCAGTACTTC.

The V call is TRBV14, the J call TRBJ1-2; the D gene is possibly TRBD1 (6 bases). This CDR3 has 13 amino acids. Germline V gives CDR1 SGHDN, CDR2 FVKESK. V lost 6 bases, J lost 6 bases, and 14 bases lay in between. CDR3 sequence: CASRTRGKDGYTF. In DNA, the CDR3 is TGTGCCAGCAGGACCAGGGGAAAAGATGGCTACACCTTC.

The chain joins TRBV5-1 to TRBJ1-4; no clear D gene. Germline V gene lookup returns CDR1 SGHRS and CDR2 YFSETQ. V lost 0 bases, J lost 5 bases, and 14 bases lay in between. CDR3 length equals 16 residues. CDR3 sequence reads: CASSLEGRQPNEKLFF. Here the CDR3 DNA reads TGCGCCAGCAGCTTGGAGGGTCGGCAGCCCAATGAAAAACTGTTTTTT.

Of note for this clonotype: Germline is not matched at one junction end, which may reflect a read error. The chain employs TRBV6-5 and TRBJ2-5, with a tentative D call TRBD2 (6 bases). The J call may be wrong; the DNA end is better matched by TRBJ2-7. Germline V gives CDR1 MNHEY, CDR2 SVGAGI. This CDR3 is built from 13 residues. CDR3 sequence reads: CASSDSGVREQYF. CDR3 nucleotides: TGTGCCAGCAGTGACTCGGGGGTACGCGAGCAGTACTTC.

This clonotype showed up just once. The V call is TRBV7-2, the J call TRBJ2-7, with 15 positions matching TRBD2. The CDR3 is made up of 16 amino acids. Germline V gives CDR1 SGHTA, CDR2 FQGNSA. Trimming cost V 5 bases and J 6 bases; bases outside gene matches: 8. The CDR3 nucleotides are TGTGCCAGCAGCAGAGGGACTAGCGGGGGGATTATCGAGCAGTACTTC. It codes for CASSRGTSGGIIEQYF.